Detailed here is one TCR beta chain. This sample is drawn from a study of blood T cell repertoires in COVID-19. As for the study in general: Both acute and convalescent COVID-19 samples were obtained from the United States, Italy and Spain. PBMCs, B-cell-depleted T cells, or T cells were the source of the cDNA or gDNA that made up the material.

CDR3 length equals 12 residues. Germline CDR1 is PRHDT and CDR2 is FYEKMQ (reference sequence). The V end was cut by 5 bases, the J end by 4 bases, with 8 bases between. In the original workflow: Amplification with reference gene primers provided the estimates of nucleated cell counts. TCRdb keeps only in-frame clones here, not all; method: immunoSEQ multiplex PCR. V and J calls and clone size follow that table, whereas D and trimming were derived from the DNA. The table records tens of thousands of clones, roughly 83% of them present only once. This chain joins TRBV13 and TRBJ1-1; D possibly corresponds to TRBD1 (5 bases). The sequence was obtained from a man in his forties or fifties with acute or convalescent COVID-19. The sequenced sample consisted of peripheral blood. CDR3 residues: CASSQGFTEAFF. CDR3 sequence (DNA): TGTGCCAGCAGCCAGGGTTTCACTGAAGCTTTCTTT.